This T cell receptor beta chain was recovered during a study of shared clonotypes between healthy human individuals. General study results and limits: Sharing across four donors was highest in naive CD4 (around 5%) and lowest in memory CD8 (0.4%).

TCRdb's table, derived via immunoSEQ multiplex PCR, lists solely in-frame clones and lacks some. The sample yields hundreds of thousands of clones, about 74% seen once. The CDR3 consists of 19 residues. V shed 7 bases, J shed 1 base, and the junction held 17 bases outside the gene matches. Looked up from germline, CDR1 is SNHLY and CDR2 is FYNNEI. In this sample, this clone turned up a few times. Its antigen is still unknown. The material sequenced was memory CD4+ T cells sorted from blood. Subset of the sample: CD45RA-negative fraction. The TCR sequence derives from a woman younger than 45 in good health. This chain links TRBV2 with TRBJ2-1, with TRBD2 matching over 9 bases. This chain's CDR3 is CASTRERSGSSSSYNEQFF. DNA for the CDR3: TGTGCCAGCACCCGAGAGCGTAGCGGGAGTTCGAGTTCCTACAATGAGCAGTTCTTC. Drawing the rest from reference TRBV2 and TRBJ2-1, the complete variable domain is EPEVTQTPSHQVTQMGQEVILRCVPISNHLYFYWYRQILGQKVEFLVSFYNNEISEKSEIFDDQFSVERPDGSNFTLKIRSTKLEDSAMYFCASTRERSGSSSSYNEQFFGPGTRLTVL.